This T cell receptor beta chain stems from a study of glioma-infiltrating T cells. Trimming removed 1 base at V and 0 bases at J, with 13 bases between. Germline CDR1 and CDR2: GTSNPN and SVGIG (reference sequence). This CDR3 region has 16 residues. As concerns this clonotype: Its antigen is unknown.

Study-wide findings and caveats: Gliomas, especially low-grade, showed above-expected tissue-blood divergence; non-neoplastic patients showed below. Very few CDR3 sequences were shared between tissue and blood.

The iRepertoire nested amplicon-rescue multiplex PCR amplified TCR alpha and beta CDR3s from RNA. Input was roughly 100-450 ng of tissue mRNA or PBMC total RNA. Each CDR3 protein is one row after TCRdb ran MiXCR on the multiplex PCR reads. The sample includes over 70,000 distinct CDR3 sequences, about 25% seen only once; the top ten take roughly 6.7%. The origin of this receptor is a human donor with low-grade glioma or glioblastoma, undergoing nonglioma brain surgery, or in good health (not recorded which). This sequence joins TRBV30 and TRBJ1-3; D is undetermined. Material for sequencing was glioma tissue, nonneoplastic brain tissue, or PBMCs (not recorded which). CDR3 nucleotides: TGTGCCTGGAGTGATGCCATCGTGTACTCTGGAAACACCATATATTTT. Its protein product is CAWSDAIVYSGNTIYF.